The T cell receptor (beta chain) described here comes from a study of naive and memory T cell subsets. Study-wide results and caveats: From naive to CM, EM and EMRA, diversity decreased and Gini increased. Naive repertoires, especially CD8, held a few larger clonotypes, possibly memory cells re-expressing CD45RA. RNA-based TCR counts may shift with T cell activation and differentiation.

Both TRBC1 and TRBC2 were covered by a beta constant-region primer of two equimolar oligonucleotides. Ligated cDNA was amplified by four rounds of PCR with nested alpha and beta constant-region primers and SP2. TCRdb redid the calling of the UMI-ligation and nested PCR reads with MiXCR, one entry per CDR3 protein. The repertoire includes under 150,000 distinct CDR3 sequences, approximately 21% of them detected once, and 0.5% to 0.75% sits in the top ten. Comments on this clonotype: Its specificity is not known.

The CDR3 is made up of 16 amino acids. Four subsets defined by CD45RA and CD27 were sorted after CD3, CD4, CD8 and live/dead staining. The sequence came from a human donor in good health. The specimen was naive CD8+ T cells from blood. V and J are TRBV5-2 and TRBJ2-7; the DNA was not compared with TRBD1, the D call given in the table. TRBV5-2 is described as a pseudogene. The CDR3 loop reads CASILGPGTEPYEQYF. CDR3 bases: TGTGCCAGCATCCTAGGGCCCGGGACAGAGCCCTACGAGCAGTACTTC.